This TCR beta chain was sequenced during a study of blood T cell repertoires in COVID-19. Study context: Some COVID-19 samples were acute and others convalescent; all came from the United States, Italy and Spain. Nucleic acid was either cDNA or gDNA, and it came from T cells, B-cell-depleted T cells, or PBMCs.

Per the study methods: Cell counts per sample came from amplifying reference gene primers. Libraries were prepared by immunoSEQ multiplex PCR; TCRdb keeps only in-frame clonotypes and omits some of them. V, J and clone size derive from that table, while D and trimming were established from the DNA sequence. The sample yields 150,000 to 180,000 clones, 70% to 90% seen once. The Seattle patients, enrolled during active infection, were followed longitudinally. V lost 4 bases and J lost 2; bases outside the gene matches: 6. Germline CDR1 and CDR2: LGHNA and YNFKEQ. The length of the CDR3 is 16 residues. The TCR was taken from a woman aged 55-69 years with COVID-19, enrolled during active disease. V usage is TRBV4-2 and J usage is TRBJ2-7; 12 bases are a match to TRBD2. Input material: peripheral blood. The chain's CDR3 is CASSPGLAGPTYEQYF. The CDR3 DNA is TGTGCCAGCAGCCCGGGACTAGCGGGTCCCACCTACGAGCAGTACTTC.